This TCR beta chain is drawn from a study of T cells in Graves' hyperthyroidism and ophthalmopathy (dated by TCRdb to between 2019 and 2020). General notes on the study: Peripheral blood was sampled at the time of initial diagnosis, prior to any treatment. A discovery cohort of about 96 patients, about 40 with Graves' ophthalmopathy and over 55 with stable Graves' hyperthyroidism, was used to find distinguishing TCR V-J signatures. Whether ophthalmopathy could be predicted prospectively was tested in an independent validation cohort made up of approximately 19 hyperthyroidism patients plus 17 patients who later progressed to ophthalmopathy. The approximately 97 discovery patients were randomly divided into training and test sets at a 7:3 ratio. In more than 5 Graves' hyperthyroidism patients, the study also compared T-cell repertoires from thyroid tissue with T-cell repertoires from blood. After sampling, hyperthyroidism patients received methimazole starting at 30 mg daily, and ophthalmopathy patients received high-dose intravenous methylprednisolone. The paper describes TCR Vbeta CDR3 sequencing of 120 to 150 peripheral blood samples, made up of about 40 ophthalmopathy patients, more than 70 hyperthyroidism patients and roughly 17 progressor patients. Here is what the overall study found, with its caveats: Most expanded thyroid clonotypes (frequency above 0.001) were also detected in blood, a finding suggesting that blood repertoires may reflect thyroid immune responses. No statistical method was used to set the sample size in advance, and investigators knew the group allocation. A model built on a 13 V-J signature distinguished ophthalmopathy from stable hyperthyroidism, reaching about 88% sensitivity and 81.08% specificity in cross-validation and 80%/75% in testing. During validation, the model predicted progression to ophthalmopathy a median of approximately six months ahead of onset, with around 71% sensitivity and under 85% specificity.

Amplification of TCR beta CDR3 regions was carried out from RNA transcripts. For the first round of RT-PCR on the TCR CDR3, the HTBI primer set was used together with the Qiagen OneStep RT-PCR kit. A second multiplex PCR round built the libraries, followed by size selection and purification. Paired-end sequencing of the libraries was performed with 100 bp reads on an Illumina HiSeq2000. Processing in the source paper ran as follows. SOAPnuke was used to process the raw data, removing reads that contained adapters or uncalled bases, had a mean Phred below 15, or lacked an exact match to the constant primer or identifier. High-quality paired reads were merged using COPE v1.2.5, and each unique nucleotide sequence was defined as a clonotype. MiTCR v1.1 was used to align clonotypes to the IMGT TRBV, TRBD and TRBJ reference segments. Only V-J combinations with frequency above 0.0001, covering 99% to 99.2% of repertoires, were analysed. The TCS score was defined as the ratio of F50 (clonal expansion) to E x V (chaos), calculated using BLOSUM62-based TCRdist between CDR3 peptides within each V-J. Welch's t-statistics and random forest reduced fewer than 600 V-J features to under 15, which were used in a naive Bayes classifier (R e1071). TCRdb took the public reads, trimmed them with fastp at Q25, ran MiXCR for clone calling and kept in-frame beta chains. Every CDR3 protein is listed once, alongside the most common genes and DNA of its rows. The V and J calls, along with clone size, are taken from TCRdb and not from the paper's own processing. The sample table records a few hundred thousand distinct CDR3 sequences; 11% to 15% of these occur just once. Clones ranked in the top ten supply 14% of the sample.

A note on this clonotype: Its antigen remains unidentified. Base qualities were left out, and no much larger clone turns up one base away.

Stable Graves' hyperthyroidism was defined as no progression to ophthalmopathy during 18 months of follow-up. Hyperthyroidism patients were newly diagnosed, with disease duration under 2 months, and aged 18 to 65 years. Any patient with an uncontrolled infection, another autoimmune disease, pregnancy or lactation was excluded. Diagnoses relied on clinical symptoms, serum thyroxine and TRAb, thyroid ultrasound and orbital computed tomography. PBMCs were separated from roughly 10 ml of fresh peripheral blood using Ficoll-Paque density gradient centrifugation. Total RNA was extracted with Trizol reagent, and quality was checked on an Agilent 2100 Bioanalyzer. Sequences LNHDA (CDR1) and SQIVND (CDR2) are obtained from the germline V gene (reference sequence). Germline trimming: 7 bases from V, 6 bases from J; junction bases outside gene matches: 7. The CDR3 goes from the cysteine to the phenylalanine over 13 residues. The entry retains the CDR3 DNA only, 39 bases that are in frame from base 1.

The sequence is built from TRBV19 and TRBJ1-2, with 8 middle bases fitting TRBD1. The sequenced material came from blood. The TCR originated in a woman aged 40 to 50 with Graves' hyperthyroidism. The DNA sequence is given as TGTGCCAGTATCAGGGCAGGGGGCCATGGCTACACCTTC. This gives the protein CASIRAGGHGYTF.